The 15 T cell receptor beta chains below were found in one sample sequenced in a study of monozygotic twins with inflammatory bowel disease. Using the 5' RACE reads, TCRdb records one entry per CDR3 protein without DNA. Its table lists over 90,000 distinct CDR3 sequences. Sequenced material: blood. The source is a human donor with ulcerative colitis or Crohn's disease, or a healthy co-twin of an affected twin (not recorded which).

The chain carries TRBV4-3 and TRBJ1-5. Per germline, CDR1 LGHNA and CDR2 YSLEER. This CDR3 region has 17 residues. CDR3 loop: CASSQDPQAYSNQPQHF.

The chain uses TRBV5-6 and TRBJ1-5; as DNA is missing, the TRBD1 call by TCRdb cannot be tested. This CDR3 is built from 15 residues. The germline gives CDR1 SGHDT, CDR2 YYEEEE. CDR3 in amino acids: CASSLRQGTNQPQHF.

The chain is built from TRBV10-3 and TRBJ2-1; as DNA is missing, the TRBD2 call by TCRdb cannot be tested. The germline V gene encodes CDR1 ENHRY and CDR2 SYGVKD. The CDR3 length is 14 residues. The CDR3 sequence is CAIRDLSGSSEQFF.

The V and J genes are TRBV19 and TRBJ2-1; without DNA, the TCRdb call of TRBD1 cannot be checked. CDR3 length: 13 residues. The germline gives CDR1 LNHDA, CDR2 SQIVND (reference sequence). The CDR3 region is CASMWGLGDEQFF.

The genes are TRBV14 and TRBJ2-1; TCRdb returns TRBD1, unconfirmable since there is no DNA. The CDR3 runs 13 residues. Germline V gene sequence: CDR1 SGHDN, CDR2 FVKESK. This CDR3 is CASSQYGRGEQFF.

CDR3 region: CASSLQSVFTDTQYF. J is TRBJ2-3 and V is TRBV27. Germline assignment: CDR1 MNHEY and CDR2 SMNVEV (reference sequence). This CDR3 has 15 residues.

The chain employs TRBV4-2 and TRBJ1-5. The CDR3 totals 16 residues. Per the germline V gene, CDR1 is LGHNA and CDR2 is YNFKEQ. The chain's CDR3 is CASSPAGGRPNQPQHF.

This rearrangement joins TRBV7-2 to TRBJ1-5; without DNA, the TCRdb call of TRBD1 cannot be checked. The CDR3 has 12 amino acids. Germline CDR1 SGHTA, CDR2 FQGNSA. CDR3 sequence: CASSQGNQPQHF.

The chain links TRBV10-3 to TRBJ2-7. This CDR3 is built from 14 residues. The V gene's germline CDR1 is ENHRY and CDR2 SYGVKD. The CDR3: CAISEPGRAYEQYF.

The chain employs TRBV9 and TRBJ2-3; absent DNA, TCRdb's TRBD2 call cannot be checked. The CDR3 loop spans 15 amino acids. CDR1 is SGDLS and CDR2 is YYNGEE in the germline V gene. The CDR3 sequence is CASSVGGLSTDTQYF.

This chain joins TRBV9 and TRBJ1-2; the TRBD1 assignment by TCRdb is unverifiable without DNA. The CDR3 sequence is 11 residues long. Germline V gene lookup returns CDR1 SGDLS and CDR2 YYNGEE. CDR3 region: CASSTGQGYTF. Full variable domain (remainder filled in from reference TRBV9 and TRBJ1-2): DSGVTQTPKHLITATGQRVTLRCSPRSGDLSVYWYQQSLDQGLQFLIQYYNGEERAKGNILERFSAQQFPDLHSELNLSSLELGDSALYFCASSTGQGYTFGSGTRLTVV.

The rearrangement uses TRBV11-2 and TRBJ2-7; TCRdb picks TRBD1, but there is no DNA to check that call. This CDR3 comprises 13 residues. Germline assignment: CDR1 SGHAT and CDR2 FQNNGV. CDR3 in amino acids: CASSFAGGKGQYF.

This sequence joins TRBV20-1 and TRBJ2-2. CDR1 is DFQATT and CDR2 is SNEGSKA in the germline V gene (reference sequence). The length of the CDR3 is 13 residues. CDR3 residues: CSASGQNTGELFF.

V and J are TRBV5-4 and TRBJ2-1; the TRBD2 assignment by TCRdb is unverifiable without DNA. Germline loops: CDR1 SGHNT, CDR2 YYREEE (reference sequence). The CDR3 has 17 amino acids. The CDR3 reads CASSLGTGLSSYNEQFF.

The CDR3 reads CASSPLRALDTDTQYF. The chain is built from TRBV4-2 and TRBJ2-3. Germline values: CDR1 LGHNA, CDR2 YNFKEQ. The CDR3 has 16 residues.